This T cell receptor (beta chain) comes out of a study of cytomegalovirus exposure and HLA in healthy donors. Points from the study as a whole: There were some public TCRs occurring in many donors, but most TCR sequences were rare.

With 60 Vbeta and 13 Jbeta primers, the PCR was carried out. Sequencing was performed with immunoSEQ multiplex PCR; in TCRdb, only in-frame clones are kept and a portion is missing. Among over 200,000 clones listed, around 80% were seen once. The J segment lost 5 bases and the V segment lost 4 bases, leaving 9 bases of the junction unmatched. The CDR3 extends over 15 amino acids. Germline V CDR1 and CDR2: SGHDT, YYEEEE. Unrecorded immune exposures were likely, despite nominal health at sampling. For this clone: What it recognizes is unknown.

Sequenced: PBMCs. The chain couples TRBV5-6 to TRBJ1-2, with 9 bases aligning to TRBD1. This TCR came from a male donor in good health and CMV-seronegative. The CDR3 spells CASSRQGEVWYGYTF. The CDR3, as DNA: TGTGCCAGCAGCCGACAGGGGGAGGTTTGGTATGGCTACACCTTC.